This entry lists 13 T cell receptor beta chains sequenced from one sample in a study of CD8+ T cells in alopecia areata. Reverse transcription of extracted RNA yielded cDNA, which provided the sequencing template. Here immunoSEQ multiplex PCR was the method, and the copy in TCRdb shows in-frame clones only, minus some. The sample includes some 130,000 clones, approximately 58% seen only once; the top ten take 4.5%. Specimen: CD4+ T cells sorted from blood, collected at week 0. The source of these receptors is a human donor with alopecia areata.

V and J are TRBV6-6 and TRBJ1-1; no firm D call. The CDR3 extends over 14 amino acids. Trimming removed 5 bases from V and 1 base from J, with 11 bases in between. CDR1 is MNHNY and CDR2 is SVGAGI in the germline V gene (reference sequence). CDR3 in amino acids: CASSRGRTNTEAFF. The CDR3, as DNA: TGTGCCAGCAGTCGTGGACGGACGAACACTGAAGCTTTCTTT.

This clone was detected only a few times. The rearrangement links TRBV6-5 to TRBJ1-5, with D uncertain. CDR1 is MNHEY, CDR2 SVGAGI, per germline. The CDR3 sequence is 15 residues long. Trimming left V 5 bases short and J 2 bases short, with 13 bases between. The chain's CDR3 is CASSPRFGGNQPQHF. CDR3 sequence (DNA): TGTGCCAGCAGTCCCCGCTTTGGGGGCAATCAGCCCCAGCATTTT.

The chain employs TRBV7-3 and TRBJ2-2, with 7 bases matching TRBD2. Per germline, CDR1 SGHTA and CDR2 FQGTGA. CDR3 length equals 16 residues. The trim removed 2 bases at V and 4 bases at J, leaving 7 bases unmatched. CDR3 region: CASSLDPSGGTGELFF. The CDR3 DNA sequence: TGTGCCAGCAGCTTAGACCCTAGCGGCGGCACCGGGGAGCTGTTTTTT.

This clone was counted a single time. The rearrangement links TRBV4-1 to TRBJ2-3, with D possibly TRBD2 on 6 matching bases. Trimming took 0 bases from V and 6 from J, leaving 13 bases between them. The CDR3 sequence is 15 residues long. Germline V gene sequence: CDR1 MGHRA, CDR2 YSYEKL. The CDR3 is CASSQDIAAPDTQYF. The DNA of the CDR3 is TGCGCCAGCAGCCAAGATATAGCGGCACCGGATACGCAGTATTTT.

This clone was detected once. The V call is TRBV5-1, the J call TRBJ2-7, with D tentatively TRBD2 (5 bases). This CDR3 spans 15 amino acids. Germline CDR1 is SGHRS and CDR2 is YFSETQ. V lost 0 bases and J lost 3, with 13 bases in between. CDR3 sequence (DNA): TGCGCCAGCAGCTTGGATGGACTCCCAGACTACGAGCAGTACTTC. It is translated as CASSLDGLPDYEQYF.

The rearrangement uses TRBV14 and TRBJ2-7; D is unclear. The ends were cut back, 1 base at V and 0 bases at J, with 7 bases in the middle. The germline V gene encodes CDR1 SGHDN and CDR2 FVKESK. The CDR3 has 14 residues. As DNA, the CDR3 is TGTGCCAGCAGCCAAGGGTACATCTCCTACGAGCAGTACTTC. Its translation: CASSQGYISYEQYF.

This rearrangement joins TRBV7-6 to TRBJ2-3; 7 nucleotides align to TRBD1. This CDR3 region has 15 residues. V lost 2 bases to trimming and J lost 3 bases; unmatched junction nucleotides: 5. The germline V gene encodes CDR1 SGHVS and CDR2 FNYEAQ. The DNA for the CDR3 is TGTGCCAGCAGCTTACCGGGACAGAGGACAGATACGCAGTATTTT. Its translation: CASSLPGQRTDTQYF.

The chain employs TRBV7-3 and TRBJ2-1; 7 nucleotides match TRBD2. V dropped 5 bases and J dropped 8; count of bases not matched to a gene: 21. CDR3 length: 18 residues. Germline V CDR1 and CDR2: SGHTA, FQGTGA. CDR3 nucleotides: TGTGCCAGCAGCACGGGGGGAACTCACGGGCCCAAGGGCCATGAGCAGTTCTTC. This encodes CASSTGGTHGPKGHEQFF.

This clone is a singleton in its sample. As DNA, the CDR3 is TGTGCCAGCAGTGACCTCCAAGAGACCCAGTACTTC. It codes for CASSDLQETQYF. The rearrangement links TRBV2 to TRBJ2-5; no firm D call. Trimming left V 3 bases short and J 1 base short, with 3 bases between. Germline CDR1 reads SNHLY; CDR2 reads FYNNEI. The CDR3 is 12 residues long.

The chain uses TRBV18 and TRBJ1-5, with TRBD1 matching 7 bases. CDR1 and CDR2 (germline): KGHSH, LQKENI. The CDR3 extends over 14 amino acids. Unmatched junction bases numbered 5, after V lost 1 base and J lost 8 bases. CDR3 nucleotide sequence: TGTGCCAGCTCACCACAAGGGGGCTCGGAGCCCCAGCATTTT. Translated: CASSPQGGSEPQHF.

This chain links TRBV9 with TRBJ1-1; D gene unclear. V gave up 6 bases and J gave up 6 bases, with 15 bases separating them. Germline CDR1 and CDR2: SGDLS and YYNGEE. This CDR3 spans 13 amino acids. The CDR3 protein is CASTSPGLAEAFF. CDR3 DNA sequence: TGTGCCAGCACCTCACCGGGGTTGGCTGAAGCTTTCTTT.

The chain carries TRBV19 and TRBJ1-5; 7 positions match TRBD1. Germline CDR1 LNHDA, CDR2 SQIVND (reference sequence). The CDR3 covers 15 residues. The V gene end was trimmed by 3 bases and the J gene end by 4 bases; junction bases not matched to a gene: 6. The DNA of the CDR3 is TGTGCCAGTAGTATCCGTGACAGGGCTAATCAGCCCCAGCATTTT. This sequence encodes CASSIRDRANQPQHF.

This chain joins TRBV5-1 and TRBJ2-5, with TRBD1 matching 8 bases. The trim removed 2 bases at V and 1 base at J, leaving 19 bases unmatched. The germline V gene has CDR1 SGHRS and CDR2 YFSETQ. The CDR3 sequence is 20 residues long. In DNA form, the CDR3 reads TGCGCCAGCAGCTTCAACTTAGGGACAGGATCCCGAGGCGGCCAAGAGACCCAGTACTTC. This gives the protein CASSFNLGTGSRGGQETQYF.